Sequencing of this T cell receptor (beta chain) was carried out in a study of shared clonotypes between healthy human individuals. V gave up 1 base and J gave up 9 bases, with 10 bases separating them. Per germline, CDR1 MNHEY and CDR2 SMNVEV (reference sequence). The length of the CDR3 is 13 residues. The table came from immunoSEQ multiplex PCR; TCRdb's copy has only in-frame clones and leaves some out. Among under 2.5 million clones listed, just under 95% were seen once. Sequencing was done on a sample of naive CD4+ T cells from PBMCs. Regarding subset: CD45RA+ positively selected. The sequence was obtained from a man between 18 and 29 years old in good health. Some clones in this sample may be carry-over from other donors' samples. The V and J genes are TRBV27 and TRBJ2-1; D is perhaps TRBD2 (5 bases). CDR3 sequence reads: CASSLLEVGEQFF. The CDR3 DNA follows: TGTGCCAGCAGTTTATTGGAGGTGGGTGAGCAGTTCTTC.